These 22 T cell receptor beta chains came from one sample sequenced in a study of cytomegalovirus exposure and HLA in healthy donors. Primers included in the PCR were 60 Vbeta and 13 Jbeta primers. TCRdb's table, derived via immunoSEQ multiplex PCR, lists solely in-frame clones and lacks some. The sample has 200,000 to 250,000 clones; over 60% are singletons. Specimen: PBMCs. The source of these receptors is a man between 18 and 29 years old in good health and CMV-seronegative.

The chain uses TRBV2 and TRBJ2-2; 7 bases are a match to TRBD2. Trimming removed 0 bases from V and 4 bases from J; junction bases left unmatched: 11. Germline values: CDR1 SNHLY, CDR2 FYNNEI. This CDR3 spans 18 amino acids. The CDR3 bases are TGTGCCAGCAGTGAAGCGCTTCTTCTAGCGGTGGGCACCGGGGAGCTGTTTTTT. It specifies CASSEALLLAVGTGELFF. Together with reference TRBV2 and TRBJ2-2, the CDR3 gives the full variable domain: EPEVTQTPSHQVTQMGQEVILRCVPISNHLYFYWYRQILGQKVEFLVSFYNNEISEKSEIFDDQFSVERPDGSNFTLKIRSTKLEDSAMYFCASSEALLLAVGTGELFFGEGSRLTVL.

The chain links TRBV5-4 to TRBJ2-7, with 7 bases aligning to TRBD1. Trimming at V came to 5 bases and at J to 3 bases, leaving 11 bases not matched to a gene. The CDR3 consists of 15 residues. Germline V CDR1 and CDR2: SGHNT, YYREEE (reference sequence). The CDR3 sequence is CASSRMQQGIYEQYF. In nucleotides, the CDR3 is TGTGCCAGCAGTCGAATGCAACAGGGGATCTACGAGCAGTACTTC.

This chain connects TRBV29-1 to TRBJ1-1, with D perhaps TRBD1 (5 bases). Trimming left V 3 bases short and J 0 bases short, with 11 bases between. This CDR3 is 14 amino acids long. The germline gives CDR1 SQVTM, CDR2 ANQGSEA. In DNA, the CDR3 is TGCAGCGTTGATCAAGGGGCAGTGAACACTGAAGCTTTCTTT. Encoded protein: CSVDQGAVNTEAFF.

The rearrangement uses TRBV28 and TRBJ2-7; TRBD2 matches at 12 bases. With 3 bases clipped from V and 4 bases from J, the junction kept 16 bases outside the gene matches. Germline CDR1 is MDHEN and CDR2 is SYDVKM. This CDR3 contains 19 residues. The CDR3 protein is CASSFKYVASGRASYEQYF. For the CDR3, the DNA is TGTGCCAGCAGTTTTAAATACGTGGCTAGCGGGAGGGCCAGTTACGAGCAGTACTTC. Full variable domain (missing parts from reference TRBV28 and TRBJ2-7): DVKVTQSSRYLVKRTGEKVFLECVQDMDHENMFWYRQDPGLGLRLIYFSYDVKMKEKGDIPEGYSVSREKKERFSLILESASTNQTSMYLCASSFKYVASGRASYEQYFGPGTRLTVT.

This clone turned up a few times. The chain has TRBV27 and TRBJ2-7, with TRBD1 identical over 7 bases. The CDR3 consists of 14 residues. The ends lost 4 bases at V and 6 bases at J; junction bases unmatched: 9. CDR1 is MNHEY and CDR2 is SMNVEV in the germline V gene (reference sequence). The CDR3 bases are TGTGCCAGCAGTTCGTACAGGGGTGGGAGCGAGCAGTACTTC. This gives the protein CASSSYRGGSEQYF.

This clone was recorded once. CDR3 sequence (DNA): TGTGCCAGCATGAGGTCACAGGAGAGTCACGAGCAGTACTTC. Translating it yields CASMRSQESHEQYF. This chain links TRBV6-1 with TRBJ2-7, with a weak D call TRBD1 (5 bases). This CDR3 spans 14 amino acids. Trimming took 7 bases from V and 5 from J, leaving 18 bases between them. Germline-derived CDR1 and CDR2 are MNHNS and SASEGT.

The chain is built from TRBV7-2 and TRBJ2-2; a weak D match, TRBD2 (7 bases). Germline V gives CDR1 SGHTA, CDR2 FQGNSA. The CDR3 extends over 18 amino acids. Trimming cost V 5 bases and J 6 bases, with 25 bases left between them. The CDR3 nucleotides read TGTGCCAGCAGCCCGAGGGGGGGTTTACTAGCGTCTTCCGGGGAGCTGTTTTTT. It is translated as CASSPRGGLLASSGELFF.

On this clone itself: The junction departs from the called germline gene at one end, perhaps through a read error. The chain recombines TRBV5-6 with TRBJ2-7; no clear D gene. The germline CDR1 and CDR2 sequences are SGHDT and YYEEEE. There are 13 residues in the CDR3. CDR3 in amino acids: CASSLVIPYERYF. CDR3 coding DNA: TGTGCCAGCAGCTTGGTCATCCCCTACGAGCGGTACTTC.

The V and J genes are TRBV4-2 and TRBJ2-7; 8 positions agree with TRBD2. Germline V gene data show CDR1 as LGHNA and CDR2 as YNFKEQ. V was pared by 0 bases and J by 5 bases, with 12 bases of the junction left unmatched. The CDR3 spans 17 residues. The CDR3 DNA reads TGTGCCAGCAGCCAAGATCTCCGCGGGAGGTCTTTCAACGAGCAGTACTTC. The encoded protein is CASSQDLRGRSFNEQYF.

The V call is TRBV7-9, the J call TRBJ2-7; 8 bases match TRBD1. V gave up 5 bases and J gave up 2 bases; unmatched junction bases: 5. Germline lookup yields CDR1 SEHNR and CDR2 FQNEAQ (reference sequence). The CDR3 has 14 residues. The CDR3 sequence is CASSLRQGPYEQYF. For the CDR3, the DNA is TGTGCCAGCAGCCTTCGACAGGGGCCCTACGAGCAGTACTTC.

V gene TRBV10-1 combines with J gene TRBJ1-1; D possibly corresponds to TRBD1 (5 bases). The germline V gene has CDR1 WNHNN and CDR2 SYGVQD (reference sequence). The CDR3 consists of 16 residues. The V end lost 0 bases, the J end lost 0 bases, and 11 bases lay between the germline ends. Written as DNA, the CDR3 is TGCGCCAGCAGTGAGTCGGGCGCAGGGCTGAACACTGAAGCTTTCTTT. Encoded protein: CASSESGAGLNTEAFF.

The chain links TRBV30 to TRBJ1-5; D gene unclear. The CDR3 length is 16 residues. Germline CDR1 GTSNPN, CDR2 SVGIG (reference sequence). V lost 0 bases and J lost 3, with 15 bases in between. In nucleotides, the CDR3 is TGTGCCTGGAGTGTGCGGGTGGGTCCCTCCAATCAGCCCCAGCATTTT. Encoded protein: CAWSVRVGPSNQPQHF.

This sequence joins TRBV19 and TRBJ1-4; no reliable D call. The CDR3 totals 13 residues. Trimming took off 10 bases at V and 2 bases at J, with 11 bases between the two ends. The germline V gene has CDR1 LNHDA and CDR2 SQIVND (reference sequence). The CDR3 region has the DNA TGTGCCACCCGTCCGGGTACTAATGAAAAACTGTTTTTT. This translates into CATRPGTNEKLFF.

The CDR3 nucleotides are TGTGCCAGCAGTCGGGGGGACGGTTATAGCAATCAGCCCCAGCATTTT. Protein sequence: CASSRGDGYSNQPQHF. V is TRBV28 and J is TRBJ1-5, with D perhaps matching TRBD1 (5 bases). Germline-derived CDR1 and CDR2 are MDHEN and SYDVKM. The CDR3 contains 16 residues. V was shortened by 5 bases and J by 0 bases, with 14 bases between the two germline ends.

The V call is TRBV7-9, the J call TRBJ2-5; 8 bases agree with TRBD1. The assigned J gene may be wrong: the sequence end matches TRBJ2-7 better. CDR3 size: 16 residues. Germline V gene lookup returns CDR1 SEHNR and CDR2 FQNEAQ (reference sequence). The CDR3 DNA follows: TGTGCCAGCAGCTCCCCGACAGACAGGGGCTCCTACGAGCAGTACTTC. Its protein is CASSSPTDRGSYEQYF.

CDR3: CASSPRTGLNLNSPLHF. The CDR3 nucleotides are TGCGCCAGCAGCCCCCGGACAGGGCTAAACCTTAATTCACCCCTCCACTTT. J is TRBJ1-6 and V is TRBV4-1; TRBD1 matches at 8 bases. The CDR3 sequence is 17 residues long. Trimming removed 4 bases from V and 6 bases from J; junction bases left unmatched: 11. Germline lookup yields CDR1 MGHRA and CDR2 YSYEKL.

The CDR3 coding sequence is TGTGCCAGCAGCTTCAATAGCCGGGACAGGGAAGGGGCAGATACGCAGTATTTT. This sequence encodes CASSFNSRDREGADTQYF. V usage is TRBV7-9 and J usage is TRBJ2-3; 9 nucleotides line up with TRBD1. This CDR3 has 18 residues. With V trimmed by 3 bases and J by 4 bases, 14 bases remained unmatched. Germline CDR1 is SEHNR and CDR2 is FQNEAQ (reference sequence). Looking up the rest from reference TRBV7-9 and TRBJ2-3 gives the full variable domain: DTGVSQNPRHKITKRGQNVTFRCDPISEHNRLYWYRQTLGQGPEFLTYFQNEAQLEKSRLLSDRFSAERPKGSFSTLEIQRTEQGDSAMYLCASSFNSRDREGADTQYFGPGTRLTVL.

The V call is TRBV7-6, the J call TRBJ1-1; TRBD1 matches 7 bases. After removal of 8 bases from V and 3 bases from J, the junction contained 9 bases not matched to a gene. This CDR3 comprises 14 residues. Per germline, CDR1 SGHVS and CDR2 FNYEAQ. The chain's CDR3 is CASSSQGLDTEAFF. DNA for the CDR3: TGTGCCAGCTCTTCACAGGGGTTAGACACTGAAGCTTTCTTT.

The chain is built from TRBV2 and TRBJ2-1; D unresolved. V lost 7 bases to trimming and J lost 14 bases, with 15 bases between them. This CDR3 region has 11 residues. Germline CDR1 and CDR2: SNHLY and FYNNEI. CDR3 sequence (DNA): TGTGCCAGCAAGATGGAAACTATTGAGTTCTTC. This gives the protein CASKMETIEFF.

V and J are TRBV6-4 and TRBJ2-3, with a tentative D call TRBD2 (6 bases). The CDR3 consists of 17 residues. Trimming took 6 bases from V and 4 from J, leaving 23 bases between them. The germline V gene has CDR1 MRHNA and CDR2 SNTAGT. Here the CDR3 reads CASRAGTVIFAADTQYF. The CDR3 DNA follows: TGTGCCAGCAGAGCCGGGACTGTCATTTTCGCGGCAGATACGCAGTATTTT.

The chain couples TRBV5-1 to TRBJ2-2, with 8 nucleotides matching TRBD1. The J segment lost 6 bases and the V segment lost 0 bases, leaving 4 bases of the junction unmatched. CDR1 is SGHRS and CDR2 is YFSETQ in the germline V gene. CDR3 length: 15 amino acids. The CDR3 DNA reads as TGCGCCAGCAGCTTGGTCGACAGGGGAGCCGGGGAGCTGTTTTTT. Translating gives CASSLVDRGAGELFF.

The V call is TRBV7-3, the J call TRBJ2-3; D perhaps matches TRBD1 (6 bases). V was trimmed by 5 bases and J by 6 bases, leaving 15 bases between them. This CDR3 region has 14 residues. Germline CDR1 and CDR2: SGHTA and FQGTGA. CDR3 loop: CASSVQGSGDTQYF. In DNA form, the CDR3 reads TGTGCCAGCAGCGTACAGGGCTCGGGGGATACGCAGTATTTT.